The clone carrying this T cell receptor (beta chain) turned up a few times. The antigen is not known. The data are from a study of T-cell memory formation after mild COVID-19. Overall study context: TCR clusters mostly belonged to single donors.

From 5'RACE with constant-segment primers came TCR alpha and TCR beta cDNA libraries that carried sample barcodes and UMIs. TCRdb passed the 5' RACE reads through MiXCR, listing each CDR3 protein once. The data hold 100,000 to 130,000 distinct CDR3 sequences, with 15% to 20% observed a single time. Findings and caveats of the study: Researchers could not confirm that second-wave clones peaking on day 37 targeted SARS-CoV-2. Pre-infection memory harbored some responding clones, suggesting cross-reactive memory joined.

The sample was PBMCs or a T cell subset sorted from them (not recorded which). The source is a man between 18 and 29 years old who had mild COVID-19 (a few samples of this study predate the infection). Cell type and time point are not known.

In DNA, the CDR3 is TGCGCCAGCTCGTCGGGGCGGGGAGGCACAGATACGCAGTATTTT. Amino acid sequence: CASSSGRGGTDTQYF. This sequence joins TRBV5-1 and TRBJ2-3; a weak D match, TRBD2 (6 bases). The CDR3 runs 15 residues. Trimming took 7 bases from V and 1 from J, leaving 16 bases between them. Germline CDR1 SGHRS, CDR2 YFSETQ.